This TCR beta chain was sequenced in a study of cytotoxic CD8 clonotypes in ibrutinib-treated CLL (dated by TCRdb to the early 2020s). About the study as a whole: The cohort had around twelve relapsed/refractory and 15 treatment-naive patients; some 17 were IGHV unmutated. An average of approximately 260,000 productive templates and some 100,000 productive rearrangements was obtained per sample. Patients were still on ibrutinib when every remission and progressive disease sample was collected. Of the 85 to 95 participants in the trial, roughly 26 had longitudinal samples available. Responses were partial in around 24 patients and complete in 2; after median about 63 months follow-up, about 14 stayed in remission and around 12 progressed. Response samples were obtained after a median of about 13 months of treatment, with a range of roughly 6 to 40 months. Cryopreserved peripheral blood mononuclear cells were collected before treatment, at response, and at either disease progression or sustained remission. The full study reports these points: An increase in clonality was observed at ibrutinib response, with clonality remaining stable during sustained remission and falling back toward baseline at progression. Baseline clonality exceeded that of age-matched healthy donors and correlated strongly with circulating CD8+ T-cell counts. Public clonotypes were found to be uncommon and were observed to contract or remain stable during treatment; the increase in clonality was shown to reflect expansion of private clonotypes at ibrutinib response. Sampling times were not matched between sustained-remission and progressing patients, and lymph node repertoires were not studied.

The meaning of the sample's time point label: roughly 12 months on ibrutinib. For TCR beta library preparation, around 2 micrograms of genomic DNA were isolated from cryopreserved PBMCs. Longitudinal blood samples from CLL patients receiving ibrutinib monotherapy were subjected to high-throughput TCR beta sequencing. The patients were enrolled in a single-center, open-label phase 2 trial of ibrutinib monotherapy. Remarks on this clone: Its antigen has not been determined. Base-call qualities are not available, and no considerably larger clone is one nucleotide away.

Its CDR3 holds 15 amino acids, cysteine through phenylalanine. The kept DNA is CDR3 alone, 45 bases in frame from the first base. Trimming takes 4 bases off V and 4 bases off J; junction bases not matched to a gene: 4. CDR1 and CDR2 are drawn from the germline V gene: SGHDN, FVKESK. A MiSeq instrument was used for deep resolution sequencing, which targeted depths ranging from 1 in 1 million up to 1 in 200,000 T cells, with coverage averaging 10x for each clonotype. The immunoSEQ hsTCRB Kit was used to generate TCR beta libraries. Per the source publication's procedure: ImmunoSEQ Data Assistant and ImmunoSEQ Analyzer were used for data analysis, and V, D and J genes were assigned according to IMGT definitions. Clonality was computed as one minus normalized Shannon entropy of productive rearrangement frequencies, ranging from 0 to 1. Only overrepresented clonotypes making up at least 0.05% of the repertoire of each patient were included in the public clonotype analysis. About a dozen repertoires from age-matched healthy donors, obtained from immuneACCESS, served as clonality controls. This is the immuneACCESS table as TCRdb keeps it, with only in-frame sequences that have V and J called. A part of the clones is gone; compared with another copy, unresolved V genes explain less than half, and the rest is unexplained. The V and J calls and clone size come from that table; D and trimming were worked out from the DNA. This sample has some 200,000 clones in its table, and over 65% of those were observed once. The top ten clones comprise roughly 6.4% of the sample.

The rearrangement combines TRBV14 with TRBJ2-3; TRBD2 fits 11 bases in the junction. The sequences come from PBMCs, collected after 12 months of ibrutinib treatment. This TCR derives from a human donor with chronic lymphocytic leukemia. The CDR3 region has the sequence CASSPLAGESDTQYF. The DNA is TGTGCCAGCAGCCCACTAGCGGGAGAATCAGATACGCAGTATTTT.